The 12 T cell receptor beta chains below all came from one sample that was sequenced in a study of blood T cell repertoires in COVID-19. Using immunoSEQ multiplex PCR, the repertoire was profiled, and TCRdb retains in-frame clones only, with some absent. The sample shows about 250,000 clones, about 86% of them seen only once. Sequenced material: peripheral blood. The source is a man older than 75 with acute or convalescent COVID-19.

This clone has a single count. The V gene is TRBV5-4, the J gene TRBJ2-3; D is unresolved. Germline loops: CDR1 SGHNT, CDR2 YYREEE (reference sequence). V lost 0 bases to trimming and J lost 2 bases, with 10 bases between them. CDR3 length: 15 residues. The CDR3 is CASSLDYLYTDTQYF. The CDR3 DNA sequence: TGTGCCAGCAGCTTGGACTACCTCTACACAGATACGCAGTATTTT.

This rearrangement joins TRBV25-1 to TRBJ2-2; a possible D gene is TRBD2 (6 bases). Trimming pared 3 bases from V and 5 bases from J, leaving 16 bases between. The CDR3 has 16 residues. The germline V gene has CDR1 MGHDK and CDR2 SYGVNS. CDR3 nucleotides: TGTGCCAGCAGTGATAGCGGTGGGGGTTTGACCGGGGAGCTGTTTTTT. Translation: CASSDSGGGLTGELFF. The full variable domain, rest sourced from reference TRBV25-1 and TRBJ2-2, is EADIYQTPRYLVIGTGKKITLECSQTMGHDKMYWYQQDPGMELHLIHYSYGVNSTEKGDLSSESTVSRIRTEHFPLTLESARPSHTSQYLCASSDSGGGLTGELFFGEGSRLTVL.

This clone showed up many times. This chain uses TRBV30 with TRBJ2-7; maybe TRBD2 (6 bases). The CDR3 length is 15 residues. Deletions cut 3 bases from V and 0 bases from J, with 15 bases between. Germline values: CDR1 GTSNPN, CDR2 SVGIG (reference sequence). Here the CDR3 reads CAWSVGQGLSYEQYF. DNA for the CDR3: TGTGCCTGGAGCGTCGGGCAGGGACTCTCCTACGAGCAGTACTTC.

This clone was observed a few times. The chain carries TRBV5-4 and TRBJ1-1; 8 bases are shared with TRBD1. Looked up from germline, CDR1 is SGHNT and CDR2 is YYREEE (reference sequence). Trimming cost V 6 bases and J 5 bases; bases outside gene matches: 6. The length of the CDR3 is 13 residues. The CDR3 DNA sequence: TGTGCCAGCATGGACAGGGTAGAGACTGAAGCTTTCTTT. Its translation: CASMDRVETEAFF.

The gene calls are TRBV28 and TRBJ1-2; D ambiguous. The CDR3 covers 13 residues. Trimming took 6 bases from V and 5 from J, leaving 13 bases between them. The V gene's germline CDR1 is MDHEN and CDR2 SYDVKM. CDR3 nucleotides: TGTGCCAGCAGAGGACCGGCGGGGTATGGCTACACCTTC. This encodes CASRGPAGYGYTF.

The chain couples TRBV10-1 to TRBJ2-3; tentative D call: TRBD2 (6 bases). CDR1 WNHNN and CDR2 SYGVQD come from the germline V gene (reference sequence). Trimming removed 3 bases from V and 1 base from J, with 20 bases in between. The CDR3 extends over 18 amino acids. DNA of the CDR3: TGCGCCAGCAGTGACTCGGGAGTAGGATTTTCAGGCACAGATACGCAGTATTTT. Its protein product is CASSDSGVGFSGTDTQYF.

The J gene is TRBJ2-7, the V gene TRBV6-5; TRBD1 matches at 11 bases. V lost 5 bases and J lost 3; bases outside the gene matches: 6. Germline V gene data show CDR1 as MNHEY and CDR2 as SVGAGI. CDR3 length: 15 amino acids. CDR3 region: CASSKGQGVSYEQYF. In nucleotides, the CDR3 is TGTGCCAGCAGTAAGGGACAGGGGGTTAGCTACGAGCAGTACTTC.

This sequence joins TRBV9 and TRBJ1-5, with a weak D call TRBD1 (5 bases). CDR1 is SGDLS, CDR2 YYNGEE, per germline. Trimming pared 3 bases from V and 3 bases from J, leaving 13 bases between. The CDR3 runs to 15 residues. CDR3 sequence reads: CASSAGIGINQPQHF. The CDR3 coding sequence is TGTGCCAGCAGCGCAGGGATAGGGATCAATCAGCCCCAGCATTTT. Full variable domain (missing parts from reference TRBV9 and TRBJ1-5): DSGVTQTPKHLITATGQRVTLRCSPRSGDLSVYWYQQSLDQGLQFLIQYYNGEERAKGNILERFSAQQFPDLHSELNLSSLELGDSALYFCASSAGIGINQPQHFGDGTRLSIL.

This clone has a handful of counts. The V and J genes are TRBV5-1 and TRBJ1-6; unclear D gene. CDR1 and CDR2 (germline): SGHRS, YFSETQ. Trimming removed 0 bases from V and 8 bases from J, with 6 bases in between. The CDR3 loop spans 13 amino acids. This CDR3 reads CASSLGGDSPLHF. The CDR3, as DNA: TGCGCCAGCAGCTTGGGCGGTGATTCACCCCTCCACTTT.

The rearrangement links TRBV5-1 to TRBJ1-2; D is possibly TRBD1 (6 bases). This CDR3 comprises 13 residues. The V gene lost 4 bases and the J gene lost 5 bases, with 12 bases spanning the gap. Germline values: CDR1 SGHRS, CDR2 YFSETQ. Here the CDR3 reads CASSLGGGYGYTF. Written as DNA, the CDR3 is TGCGCCAGCAGCCTGGGGGGCGGATATGGCTACACCTTC.

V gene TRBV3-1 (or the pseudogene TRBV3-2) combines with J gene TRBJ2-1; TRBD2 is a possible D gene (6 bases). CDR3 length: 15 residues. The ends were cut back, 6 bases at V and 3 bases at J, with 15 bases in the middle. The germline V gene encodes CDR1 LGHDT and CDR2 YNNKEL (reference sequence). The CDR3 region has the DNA TGTGCCAGCAGGGCCGGCGGCGGGATCTACAATGAGCAGTTCTTC. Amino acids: CASRAGGGIYNEQFF.

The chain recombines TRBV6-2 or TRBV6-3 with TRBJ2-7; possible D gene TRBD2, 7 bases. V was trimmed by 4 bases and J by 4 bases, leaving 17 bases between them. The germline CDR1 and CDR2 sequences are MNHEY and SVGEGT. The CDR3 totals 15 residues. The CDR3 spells CASSSFRGGRYEQYF. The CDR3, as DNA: TGTGCCAGCAGTTCGTTCAGGGGCGGGAGATACGAGCAGTACTTC.